This TCR beta chain came from a study of cytomegalovirus exposure and HLA in healthy donors. Whole-study results and caveats: By a later analysis, the bulk of CMV-associated TCR beta chains appeared HLA-restricted. Later genetic work tied a missense DCLRE1C variant to beta-chain V and J trimming.

PCR involved 60 Vbeta and 13 Jbeta primers. TCRdb's table, derived via immunoSEQ multiplex PCR, lists solely in-frame clones and lacks some. Among around 230,000 clones listed, roughly 84% were seen once. Turning to this clone: What it binds is not known.

J was trimmed by 4 bases and V by 4 bases; bases with no gene match: 8. The CDR3 extends over 16 amino acids. Germline V gene lookup returns CDR1 SGHDN and CDR2 FVKESK. Material for sequencing was PBMCs. The genes are TRBV14 and TRBJ1-3; 9 nucleotides line up with TRBD1. This receptor was obtained from a girl aged 2 to 9 in good health and CMV-seronegative. This CDR3 is CASSRVQGAQGNTIYF. The CDR3, as DNA: TGTGCCAGCAGCCGAGTACAGGGGGCGCAAGGAAACACCATATATTTT.